This is a list of T cell receptor beta chains from one sample in a study of blood T cell repertoires in COVID-19. Profiling relied on immunoSEQ multiplex PCR, and the TCRdb table lists in-frame clones only, not all of them. The table has about 200,000 clones, 86% seen once. Input material: PBMCs or T cells enriched from blood (not recorded which). The origin of the receptors is a man aged 40-49 years with acute COVID-19. The CDR3 runs from the conserved cysteine through the conserved F or W. The D gene is left open where the match is weak. The size entry is marked missing in some rows and otherwise reads once, few, many or a size class.

TGTGCCAGCAGTCCTTCCCGGACAGGGAGCACTGAAGCTTTCTTT | CASSPSRTGSTEAFF | TRBV27 | TRBD1 | TRBJ1-1 | NA
TGCGCCAGCAGCCTCTCGAGACCGGGACATGAGAGCAATCAGCCCCAGCATTTT | CASSLSRPGHESNQPQHF | TRBV4-1 | NA | TRBJ1-5 | NA
TGTGCCAGCAGCCCCCCGGGGGGGGACACCGGGGAGCTGTTTTTT | CASSPPGGDTGELFF | TRBV6-2/TRBV6-3 | TRBD2 | TRBJ2-2 | NA
TGTGCCAGCAGTTTTTGGGCGGAGGATAATTCACCCCTCCACTTT | CASSFWAEDNSPLHF | TRBV27 | NA | TRBJ1-6 | NA
TGTGCCAGCAGCCCCGAGGGGGACTTT | CASSPEGDF | TRBV9 | NA | TRBJ1-1 | NA
TGTGCCAGCAGCTTAAGGTTAGCGGGAGGTGATGAGCAGTTCTTC | CASSLRLAGGDEQFF | TRBV7-6 | TRBD2 | TRBJ2-1 | NA
TGTGCCAGCAGCCAAGGACAGAAACTGTTTTTT | CASSQGQKLFF | TRBV3-1/TRBV3-2 | NA | TRBJ1-4 | NA
TGTGCCAGTAGTCAGGCAGGGGAAGGGACTGAAGCTTTCTTT | CASSQAGEGTEAFF | TRBV19 | NA | TRBJ1-1 | NA
TGTGCCATCAGTGAGTCGAAGGGAGGCTACGAGCAGTACTTC | CAISESKGGYEQYF | TRBV10-3 | NA | TRBJ2-7 | NA
TGCGCCAGCAGCCTAGCGGGACCCTTCTCCTACGAGCAGTACTTC | CASSLAGPFSYEQYF | TRBV10-2 | TRBD2 | TRBJ2-7 | NA
TGTGCCAGCAGTGCACTCGGGTGGGGGGGGACTAATGAAAAACTGTTTTTT | CASSALGWGGTNEKLFF | TRBV27 | NA | TRBJ1-4 | NA
TGTGCCAGCACCCCCCTTGGGGGCAGGTACGAGCAGTACTTC | CASTPLGGRYEQYF | TRBV27 | NA | TRBJ2-7 | NA
TGTGCCAGCAGCTTGCCTGGGACAGGGTACGAGCAGTACTTC | CASSLPGTGYEQYF | TRBV5-6 | TRBD1 | TRBJ2-7 | NA
TGCGCCACCTTACCCTTAGCGAGACCTTTCAATGAGCAGTTCTTC | CATLPLARPFNEQFF | TRBV10-1 | NA | TRBJ2-1 | once
TGTGCCATCAGTGAGTCAGCAGGGCTCGGTCAGCCCCAGCATTTT | CAISESAGLGQPQHF | TRBV10-3 | NA | TRBJ1-5 | NA
TGTGCCAGCAGCTCCAGGCGGAACACCGGGGAGCTGTTTTTT | CASSSRRNTGELFF | TRBV11-3 | NA | TRBJ2-2 | many
TGTGCCAGCAGTTTCGGTCCCGGAGTGCCAGATACGCAGTATTTT | CASSFGPGVPDTQYF | TRBV28 | NA | TRBJ2-3 | NA
TGTGCCAGTAGACGGGAGGGCCTCAGGGAGCTGTTTTTT | CASRREGLRELFF | TRBV19 | TRBD2 | TRBJ2-2 | NA
TGTGCCAGTCGAGCGGGAGCAGGCGAATACGAGCAGTACTTC | CASRAGAGEYEQYF | TRBV3-1/TRBV3-2 | TRBD2 | TRBJ2-7 | NA
TGTGCCAGTAGTATAGATATCGGTCAGCCCCAGCATTTT | CASSIDIGQPQHF | TRBV19 | NA | TRBJ1-5 | once
TGCGCCAGCAGCCAAGACGGGACAACCCAGCCCCAGCATTTT | CASSQDGTTQPQHF | TRBV4-1 | NA | TRBJ1-5 | NA
TGTGCCTGGAGTGTACGAAGAGGGGGCGGCAATCAGCCCCAGCATTTT | CAWSVRRGGGNQPQHF | TRBV30 | TRBD1 | TRBJ1-5 | NA
TGTGCCAGCAGCTTCCGAGGGCCCTCAGATACGCAGTATTTT | CASSFRGPSDTQYF | TRBV11-2 | NA | TRBJ2-3 | NA